This T cell receptor (beta chain) was recorded in a study of blood T cell repertoires in COVID-19 (TCRdb year 2020). For context, the study as a whole: The collaborator samples originated in the United States, Italy and Spain and spanned the acute and convalescent phases of COVID-19. The material from the prospective study consisted of cDNA or gDNA derived from T cells, B-cell-depleted T cells, or PBMCs. Subjects who had been exposed to COVID-19, were actively infected with it, or had recovered from it provided the deeply sampled blood TCRbeta repertoires that made up the dataset. The repertoires were released in a freely available public database meant as a resource for research on the immune response to SARS-CoV-2. The samples were drawn from the first 160 participants of the ongoing ImmuneRACE study and from 950 to 1,500 subjects provided by 6 global collaborators. Nearly every sample came with metadata listing a de-identified subject ID, COVID-19 status, age in years and sex. Where HLA class I and class II types were available, the types were taken from metadata supplied by the sample provider, not from assay-based typing. Results and caveats for the whole study, not just this receptor: The amount of clinical and demographic metadata varied by source and participant and was provided uncurated.

Whole blood was collected in K2EDTA tubes by collaborating institutions according to the institutions' own protocols. For TCRbeta analysis, collaborators shipped samples in one of three forms: frozen whole blood, isolated PBMCs, or DNA extracted from either of those sample types. From cysteine to phenylalanine, the CDR3 is 13 amino acids long. Of the read, only the CDR3 DNA is kept; its 39 bases are in frame from base 1. The germline V gene encodes CDR1 SGHTA and CDR2 FQGTGA. Between the V and J ends, shortened by 3 bases and 6 bases respectively, the junction contains 12 bases. A word on this clone: Its antigen remains undetermined. The input lacks base qualities; no much larger clone sits a single base away.

TCRbeta CDR3 regions were amplified from genomic DNA using the immunoSEQ Assay, a bias-controlled multiplex PCR. The original pipeline was this. The number of nucleated cells in each sample was estimated from the amplification of reference gene primers within the assay. Sequence reads were collapsed and filtered to measure the absolute abundance of every unique TCRbeta CDR3 rearrangement. Productive Simpson clonality was computed per sample as the square root of Simpson's diversity index over productive rearrangements. Drawn from immuneACCESS, this table holds only the in-frame rearrangements with V and J called that TCRdb kept. Clones are partly lost; checked studies trace under half to an unresolved V gene and leave the rest unexplained. The D gene and trimming were derived from the DNA, and the V and J assignments and clone size from that table. This sample has 65,000 or so clones in its table, and 90% of those were observed once. Roughly 1.3% of the sample lies in the top ten.

The sequencing input was peripheral blood. The sequence joins TRBV7-3 to TRBJ2-7; possibly the D gene is TRBD1, per 7 matching bases. The source of this sequence is a man aged 60-69 years with acute or convalescent COVID-19. DNA sequence: TGTGCCAGCAGCTTCGGAGGGGGCGGCGAGCAGTACTTC. It translates to CASSFGGGGEQYF.